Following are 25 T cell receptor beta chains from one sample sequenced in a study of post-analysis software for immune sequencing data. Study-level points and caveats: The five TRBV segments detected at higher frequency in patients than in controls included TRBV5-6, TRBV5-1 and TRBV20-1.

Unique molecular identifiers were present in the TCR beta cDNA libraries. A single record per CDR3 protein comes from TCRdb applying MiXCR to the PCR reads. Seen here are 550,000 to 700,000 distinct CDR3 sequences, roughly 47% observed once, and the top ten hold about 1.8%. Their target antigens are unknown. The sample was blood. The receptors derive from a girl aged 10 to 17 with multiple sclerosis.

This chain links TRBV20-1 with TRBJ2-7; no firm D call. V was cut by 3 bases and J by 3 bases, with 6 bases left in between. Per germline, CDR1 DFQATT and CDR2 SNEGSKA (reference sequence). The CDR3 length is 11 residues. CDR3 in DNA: TGCAGTGCTAGGACCGGCTACGAGCAGTACTTC. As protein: CSARTGYEQYF.

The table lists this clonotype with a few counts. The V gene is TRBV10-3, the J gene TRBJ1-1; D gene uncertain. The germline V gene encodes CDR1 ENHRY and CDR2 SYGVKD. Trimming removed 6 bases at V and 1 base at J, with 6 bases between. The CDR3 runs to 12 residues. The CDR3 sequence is CAIRAGNTEAFF. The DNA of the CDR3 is TGTGCCATCAGGGCGGGGAACACTGAAGCTTTCTTT.

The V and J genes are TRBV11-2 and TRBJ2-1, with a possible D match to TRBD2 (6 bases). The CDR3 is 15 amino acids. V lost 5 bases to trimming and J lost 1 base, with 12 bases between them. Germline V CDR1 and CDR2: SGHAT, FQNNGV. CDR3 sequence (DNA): TGTGCCAGCAGCAGACCTAGCGAGTCCTACAATGAGCAGTTCTTC. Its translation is CASSRPSESYNEQFF.

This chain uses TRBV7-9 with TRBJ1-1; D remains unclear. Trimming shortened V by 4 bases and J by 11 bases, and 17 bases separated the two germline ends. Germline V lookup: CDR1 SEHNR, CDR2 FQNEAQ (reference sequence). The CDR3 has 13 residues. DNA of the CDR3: TGTGCCAGCAGCTCCGATGTTGGCGGAAGGGCTTTCTTT. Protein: CASSSDVGGRAFF.

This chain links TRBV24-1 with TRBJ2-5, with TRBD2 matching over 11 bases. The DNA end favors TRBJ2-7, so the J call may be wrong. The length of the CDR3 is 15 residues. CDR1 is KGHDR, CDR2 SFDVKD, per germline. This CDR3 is CATSEELAGVNEQYF. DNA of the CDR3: TGTGCCACCAGTGAGGAACTAGCGGGAGTGAACGAGCAGTACTTC.

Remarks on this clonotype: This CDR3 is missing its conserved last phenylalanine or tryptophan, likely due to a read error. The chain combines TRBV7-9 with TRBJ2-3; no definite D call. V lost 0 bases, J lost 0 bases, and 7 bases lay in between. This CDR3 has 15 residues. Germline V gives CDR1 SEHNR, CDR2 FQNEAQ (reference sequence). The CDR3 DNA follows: TGTGCCAGCAGCTTAGCGGGGTCTAGCACAGATACGCAGTATTAT. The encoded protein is CASSLAGSSTDTQYY.

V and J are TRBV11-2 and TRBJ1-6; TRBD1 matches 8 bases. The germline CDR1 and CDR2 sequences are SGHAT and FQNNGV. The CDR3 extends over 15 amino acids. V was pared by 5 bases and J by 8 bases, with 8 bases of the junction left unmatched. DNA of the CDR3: TGTGCCAGCAGCACAAGACAGGGGATCGATTCACCCCTCCACTTT. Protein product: CASSTRQGIDSPLHF.

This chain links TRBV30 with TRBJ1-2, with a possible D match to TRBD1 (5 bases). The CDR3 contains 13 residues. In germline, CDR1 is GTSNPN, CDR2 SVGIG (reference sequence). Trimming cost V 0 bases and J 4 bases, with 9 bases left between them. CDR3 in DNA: TGTGCCTGGAGTGTAGGGGACGGCTATGGCTACACCTTC. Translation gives CAWSVGDGYGYTF.

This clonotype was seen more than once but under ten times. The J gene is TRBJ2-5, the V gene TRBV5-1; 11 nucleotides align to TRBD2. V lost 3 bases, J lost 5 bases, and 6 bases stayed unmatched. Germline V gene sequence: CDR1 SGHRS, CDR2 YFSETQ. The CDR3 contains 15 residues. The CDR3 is CASSWGTSGLETQYF. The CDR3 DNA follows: TGCGCCAGCAGCTGGGGGACTAGCGGCCTTGAGACCCAGTACTTC. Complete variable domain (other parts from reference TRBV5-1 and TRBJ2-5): KAGVTQTPRYLIKTRGQQVTLSCSPISGHRSVSWYQQTPGQGLQFLFEYFSETQRNKGNFPGRFSGRQFSNSRSEMNVSTLELGDSALYLCASSWGTSGLETQYFGPGTRLLVL.

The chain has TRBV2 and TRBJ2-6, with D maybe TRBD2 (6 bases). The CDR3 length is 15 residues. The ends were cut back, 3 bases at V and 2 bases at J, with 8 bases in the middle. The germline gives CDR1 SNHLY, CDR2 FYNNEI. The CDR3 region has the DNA TGTGCCAGCAGTGAGGGAGGCCCTGGGGCCAACGTCCTGACTTTC. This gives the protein CASSEGGPGANVLTF.

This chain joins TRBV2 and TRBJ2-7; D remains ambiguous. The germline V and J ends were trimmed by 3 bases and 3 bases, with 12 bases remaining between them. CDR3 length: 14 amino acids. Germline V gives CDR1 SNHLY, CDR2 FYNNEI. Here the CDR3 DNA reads TGTGCCAGCAGTGACCTCGGGTTCGGCTACGAGCAGTACTTC. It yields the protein CASSDLGFGYEQYF.

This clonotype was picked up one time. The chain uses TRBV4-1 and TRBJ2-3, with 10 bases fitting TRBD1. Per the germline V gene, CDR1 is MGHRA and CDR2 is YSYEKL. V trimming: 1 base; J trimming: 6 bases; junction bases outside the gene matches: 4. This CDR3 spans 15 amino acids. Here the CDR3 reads CASSQGQGAKDTQYF. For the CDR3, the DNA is TGCGCCAGCAGCCAAGGACAGGGGGCAAAGGATACGCAGTATTTT.

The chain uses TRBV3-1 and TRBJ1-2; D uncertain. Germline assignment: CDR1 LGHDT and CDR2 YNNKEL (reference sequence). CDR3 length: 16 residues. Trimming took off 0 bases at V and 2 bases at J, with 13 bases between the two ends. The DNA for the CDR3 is TGTGCCAGCAGCCAAGATAGAAGGATGTGGAACTATGGCTACACCTTC. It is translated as CASSQDRRMWNYGYTF.

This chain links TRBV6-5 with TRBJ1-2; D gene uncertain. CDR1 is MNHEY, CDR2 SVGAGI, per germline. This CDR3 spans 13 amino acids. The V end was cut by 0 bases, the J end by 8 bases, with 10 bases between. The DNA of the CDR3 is TGTGCCAGCAGTTACTCGACTAGCACCGGCTACACCTTC. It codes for CASSYSTSTGYTF.

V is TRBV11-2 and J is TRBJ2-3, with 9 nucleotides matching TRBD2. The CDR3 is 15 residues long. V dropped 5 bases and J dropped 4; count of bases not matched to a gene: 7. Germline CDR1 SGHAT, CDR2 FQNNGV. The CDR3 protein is CASSLRRGGADTQYF. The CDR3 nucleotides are TGTGCCAGCAGCCTGAGGCGGGGGGGTGCAGATACGCAGTATTTT.

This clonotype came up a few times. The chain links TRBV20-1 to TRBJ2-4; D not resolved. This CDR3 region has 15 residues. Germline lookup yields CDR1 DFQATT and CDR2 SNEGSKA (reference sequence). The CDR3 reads CSAYNPAAEKNIQYF. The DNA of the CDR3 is TGCAGCGCATACAATCCCGCGGCGGAAAAAAACATTCAGTACTTC.

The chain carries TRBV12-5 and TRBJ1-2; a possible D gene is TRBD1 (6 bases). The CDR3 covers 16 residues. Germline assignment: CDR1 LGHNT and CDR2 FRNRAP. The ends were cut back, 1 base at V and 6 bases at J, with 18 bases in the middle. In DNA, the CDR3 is TGTGCTAGTGGTTTGGCCCCGGGACACTTAGGAGATGGCTACACCTTC. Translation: CASGLAPGHLGDGYTF.

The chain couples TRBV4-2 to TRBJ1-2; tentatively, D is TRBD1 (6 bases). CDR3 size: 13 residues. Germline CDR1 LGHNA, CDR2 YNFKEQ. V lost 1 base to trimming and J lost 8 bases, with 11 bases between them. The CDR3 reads CASSQGTGRGYTF. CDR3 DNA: TGTGCCAGCAGCCAAGGAACAGGGCGAGGCTACACCTTC.

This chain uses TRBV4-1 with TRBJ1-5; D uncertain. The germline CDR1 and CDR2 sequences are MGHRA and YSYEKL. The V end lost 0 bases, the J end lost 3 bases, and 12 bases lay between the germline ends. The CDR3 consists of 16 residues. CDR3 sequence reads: CASSQEPGADNQPQHF. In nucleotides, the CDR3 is TGCGCCAGCAGCCAAGAGCCAGGAGCCGACAATCAGCCCCAGCATTTT.

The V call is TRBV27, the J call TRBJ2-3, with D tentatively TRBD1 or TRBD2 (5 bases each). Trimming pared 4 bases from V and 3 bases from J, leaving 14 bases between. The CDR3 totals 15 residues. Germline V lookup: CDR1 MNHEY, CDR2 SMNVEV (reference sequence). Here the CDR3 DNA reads TGTGCCAGCAGTTCCTCTGGGACGTGGACAGATACGCAGTATTTT. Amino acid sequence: CASSSSGTWTDTQYF.

In nucleotides, the CDR3 is TGTGCCAGCAGCAAAGGTGGGGGGTTTGGGGCCAACGTCCTGACTTTC. It translates to CASSKGGGFGANVLTF. This chain links TRBV6-4 with TRBJ2-6; TRBD2 is a possible D gene (6 bases). The V gene's germline CDR1 is MRHNA and CDR2 SNTAGT. V lost 6 bases and J 3 bases, leaving 15 bases between the germline ends. CDR3 length equals 16 residues.

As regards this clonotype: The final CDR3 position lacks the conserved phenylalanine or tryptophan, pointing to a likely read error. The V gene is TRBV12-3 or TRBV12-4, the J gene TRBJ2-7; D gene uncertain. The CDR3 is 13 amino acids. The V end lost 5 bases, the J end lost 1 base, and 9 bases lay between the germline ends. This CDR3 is CASSKDGSYEQYC. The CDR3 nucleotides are TGTGCCAGCAGTAAGGACGGATCCTACGAGCAGTACTGC.

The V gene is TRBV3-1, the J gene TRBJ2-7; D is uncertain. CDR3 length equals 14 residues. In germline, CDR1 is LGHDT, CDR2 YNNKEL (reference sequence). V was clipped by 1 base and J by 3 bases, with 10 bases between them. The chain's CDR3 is CASSQGTVNYEQYF. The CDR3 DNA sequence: TGTGCCAGCAGCCAAGGTACGGTAAACTACGAGCAGTACTTC.

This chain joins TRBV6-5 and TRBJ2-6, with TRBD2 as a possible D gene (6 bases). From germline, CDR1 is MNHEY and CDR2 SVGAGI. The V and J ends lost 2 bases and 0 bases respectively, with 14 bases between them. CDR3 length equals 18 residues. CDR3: CASSYPGTPSSGANVLTF. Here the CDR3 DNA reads TGTGCCAGCAGTTACCCCGGGACTCCAAGCTCTGGGGCCAACGTCCTGACTTTC.

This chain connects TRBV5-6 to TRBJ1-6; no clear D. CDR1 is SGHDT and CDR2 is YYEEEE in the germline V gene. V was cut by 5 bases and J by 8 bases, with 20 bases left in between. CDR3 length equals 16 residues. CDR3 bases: TGTGCCAGCAGTTCCTCATTAGCAGGCTTGGATTCACCCCTCCACTTT. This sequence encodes CASSSSLAGLDSPLHF.